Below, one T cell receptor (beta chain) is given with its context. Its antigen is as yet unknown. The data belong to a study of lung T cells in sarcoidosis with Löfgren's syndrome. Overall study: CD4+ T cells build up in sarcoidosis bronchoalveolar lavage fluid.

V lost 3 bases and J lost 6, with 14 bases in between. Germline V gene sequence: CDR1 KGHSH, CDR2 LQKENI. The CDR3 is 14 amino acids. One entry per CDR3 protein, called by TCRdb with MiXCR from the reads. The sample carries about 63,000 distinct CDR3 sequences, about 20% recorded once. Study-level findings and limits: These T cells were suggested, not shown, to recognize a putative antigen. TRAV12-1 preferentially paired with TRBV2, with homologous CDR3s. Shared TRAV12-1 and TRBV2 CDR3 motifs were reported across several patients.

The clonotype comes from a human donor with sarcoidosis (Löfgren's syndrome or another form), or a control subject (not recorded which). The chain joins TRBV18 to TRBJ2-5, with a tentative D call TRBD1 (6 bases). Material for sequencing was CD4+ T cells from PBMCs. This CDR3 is CASSPRDNGKTQYF. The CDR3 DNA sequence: TGTGCCAGCTCACCCAGGGACAACGGGAAGACCCAGTACTTC.